This TCR beta chain was retrieved from a study of monozygotic twins with inflammatory bowel disease. Study conclusions and caveats: IBD patients, compared with healthy twins, shared fewer clonotypes with others (especially with disease activity). No difference was seen in repertoire similarity between concordant and discordant twins, possibly from limited power.

Blood, around 2.6 ml, was drawn per donor. UMIs that included a 6-nucleotide sample barcode were added by template switching, which took place during cDNA synthesis. TCRdb re-analyzed the 5' RACE reads; it lists each CDR3 protein once, without DNA. The listing contains around 370,000 distinct CDR3 sequences. In the case of this clonotype: The antigen is undetermined.

The CDR3 length is 15 residues. The chain uses TRBV12-3 or TRBV12-4 and TRBJ1-1; the D call of TRBD1 rests on TCRdb alone, since no DNA is present to check it. The specimen sequenced was blood. This TCR derives from a human donor with ulcerative colitis or Crohn's disease, or a healthy co-twin of an affected twin (not recorded which). CDR3 amino acids: CASSLGVSGETEAFF.